Shown below are 13 T cell receptor beta chains from a single sample sequenced in a study of blood T cells in healthy people across ages. A sample-barcoded 5' primer and a J-beta primer mix were used in a second PCR of roughly 7 to 11 cycles. MiXCR, run by TCRdb on the 5' RACE reads, gives a single entry per CDR3 protein. This sample has fewer than 750,000 distinct CDR3 sequences, with 45% to 60% found just once. Source material: blood. These receptors were obtained from a woman of 80 years or more in good health.

This clonotype has more than one count but fewer than ten. The CDR3 region has the DNA TGTGCCAGCAGCTTGTTCCATGACTACAATGAGCAGTTCTTC. Its protein product is CASSLFHDYNEQFF. V usage is TRBV7-2 and J usage is TRBJ2-1; D uncertain. CDR1 and CDR2 from the germline V gene are SGHTA and FQGNSA. V lost 3 bases, J lost 3 bases, and 9 bases lay in between. The CDR3 is made up of 14 amino acids.

The gene calls are TRBV6-5 and TRBJ2-3; 12 bases agree with TRBD2. The V and J ends lost 2 bases and 2 bases, in that order; junction bases with no gene match: 8. The CDR3 sequence is 18 residues long. From germline, CDR1 is MNHEY and CDR2 SVGAGI. The CDR3 region has the DNA TGTGCCAGCAGTTACAGTAAGACTAGCGGGAGTCTCACAGATACGCAGTATTTT. It codes for CASSYSKTSGSLTDTQYF.

On this clonotype itself: A read error may be the cause here, since a much bigger clone is one base away. The chain is built from TRBV20-1 and TRBJ2-1, with D maybe TRBD1 (6 bases). The V end was cut by 4 bases, the J end by 4 bases, with 17 bases between. The CDR3 loop spans 15 amino acids. Germline CDR1 is DFQATT and CDR2 is SNEGSKA (reference sequence). In DNA, the CDR3 is TGCAGTGCTACGGACAGTGCCATAAATTACAATGAGCAGTTCTTC. Translation: CSATDSAINYNEQFF.

The rearrangement uses TRBV24-1 and TRBJ1-5, with 9 bases aligning to TRBD1. This CDR3 region has 14 residues. V shed 9 bases, J shed 3 bases, and the junction held 5 bases outside the gene matches. CDR1 is KGHDR, CDR2 SFDVKD, per germline. The CDR3 nucleotides read TGTGCCACCTCGGGACAGGGCTTCAATCAGCCCCAGCATTTT. This gives the protein CATSGQGFNQPQHF.

The chain is built from TRBV2 and TRBJ1-5; possible D gene TRBD1, 5 bases. V lost 5 bases and J lost 6, with 14 bases in between. Germline CDR1 is SNHLY and CDR2 is FYNNEI. This CDR3 is built from 14 residues. CDR3 DNA: TGTGCCAGCAGTAAACCCCCCGGGGGTCAGCCCCAGCATTTT. Translated, it gives CASSKPPGGQPQHF.

This clonotype is a singleton in its sample. The chain has TRBV3-1 and TRBJ2-2; 14 bases are shared with TRBD2. The V gene's germline CDR1 is LGHDT and CDR2 YNNKEL (reference sequence). The trim removed 1 base at V and 6 bases at J, leaving 7 bases unmatched. This CDR3 contains 18 residues. CDR3 loop: CASSQVGLAGGAAGELFF. CDR3 coding DNA: TGTGCCAGCAGCCAAGTCGGACTAGCGGGAGGTGCCGCCGGGGAGCTGTTTTTT.

The chain has TRBV5-1 and TRBJ2-3; 7 bases map to TRBD2. There are 17 residues in the CDR3. CDR1 and CDR2 from the germline V gene are SGHRS and YFSETQ. V shed 2 bases and J 6 bases; nucleotides not matched to a gene: 15. CDR3 region: CASSLGAGRGFRDTQYF. For the CDR3, the DNA is TGCGCCAGCAGCTTAGGAGCGGGACGGGGCTTCCGGGATACGCAGTATTTT.

There are a few counts of this clonotype. The CDR3 DNA follows: TGCAGCGTTAGACAGGGAACGAACACCGGGGAGCTGTTTTTT. It encodes CSVRQGTNTGELFF. This chain links TRBV29-1 with TRBJ2-2; the match to TRBD1 covers 7 bases. The trim removed 5 bases at V and 0 bases at J, leaving 3 bases unmatched. The germline CDR1 and CDR2 sequences are SQVTM and ANQGSEA. The CDR3 runs to 14 residues.

For this clonotype: This may be a read error, as it is one base from a much larger clone. The chain has TRBV4-2 and TRBJ1-2; perhaps TRBD1 as D (5 bases). Trimming pared 1 base from V and 2 bases from J, leaving 5 bases between. Germline values: CDR1 LGHNA, CDR2 YNFKEQ. This CDR3 has 13 residues. The CDR3 loop reads CASSQGGNYGYTF. The CDR3 coding sequence is TGTGCCAGCAGCCAAGGGGGGAACTATGGCTACACCTTC.

Concerning this clonotype itself: One base away lies a much larger clone, so this may be a sequencing read error. The chain has TRBV7-8 and TRBJ2-3; D unresolved. Germline V CDR1 and CDR2: SGHVS, FQNEAQ. The CDR3 consists of 18 residues. The CDR3 nucleotides read TGTGCCAGCAGCTTAGCGGGGTGGGGTTTCGGTTTCGCCGATACGCTGTATTTT. It encodes CASSLAGWGFGFADTLYF.

This clonotype came up a few times. This chain links TRBV7-2 with TRBJ2-5, with 9 bases aligning to TRBD2. Germline values: CDR1 SGHTA, CDR2 FQGNSA. J gave up 6 bases and V 6 bases, and 8 bases lay outside the gene matches. The CDR3 covers 14 residues. CDR3 in amino acids: CASRPGLASQTQYF. CDR3 bases: TGTGCCAGCAGACCGGGACTAGCCAGCCAGACCCAGTACTTC. The whole variable domain, remainder taken from reference TRBV7-2 and TRBJ2-5, is GAGVSQSPSNKVTEKGKDVELRCDPISGHTALYWYRQSLGQGLEFLIYFQGNSAPDKSGLPSDRFSAERTGGSVSTLTIQRTQQEDSAVYLCASRPGLASQTQYFGPGTRLLVL.

This chain links TRBV3-1 with TRBJ1-1; possibly TRBD1 for D (6 bases). Germline CDR1 reads LGHDT; CDR2 reads YNNKEL (reference sequence). The CDR3 is 14 amino acids. V lost 4 bases and J 9 bases, leaving 18 bases between the germline ends. The CDR3 region is CASSLMEGDKKAFF. CDR3 in DNA: TGTGCCAGCAGCCTAATGGAGGGGGACAAAAAAGCTTTCTTT.

This clonotype was seen many times. Written as DNA, the CDR3 is TGCAGTGCTAGAAGCAGCGGGAGGAGCTCCTACAATGAGCAGTTCTTC. Its protein is CSARSSGRSSYNEQFF. The chain combines TRBV20-1 with TRBJ2-1; 9 bases map to TRBD2. The germline CDR1 and CDR2 sequences are DFQATT and SNEGSKA (reference sequence). The CDR3 contains 16 residues. Losses at the gene ends were 2 bases for V and 0 bases for J; bases not matched to a gene: 5.